The 2 T cell receptor beta chains below all came from one sample that was sequenced in a study of blood T cell repertoires in COVID-19. Sequencing used immunoSEQ multiplex PCR; TCRdb keeps in-frame clones, though not all of them. The sample lists 450,000 or so clones; over 85% were seen once. The sample taken for sequencing was peripheral blood. The receptors were gathered from a man in his late teens or twenties with COVID-19, enrolled during active disease.

V usage is TRBV28 and J usage is TRBJ1-1; TRBD1 might be the D (5 bases). The CDR3 has 14 residues. Germline assignment: CDR1 MDHEN and CDR2 SYDVKM. V was cut by 10 bases and J by 0 bases, with 15 bases left in between. The CDR3 sequence is CATRDGGVNTEAFF. The CDR3 DNA is TGTGCCACCCGGGACGGAGGGGTGAACACTGAAGCTTTCTTT.

The J gene is TRBJ2-7, the V gene TRBV16; 7 bases map to TRBD1. In germline, CDR1 is KGHSY, CDR2 FQNENV. The CDR3 spans 14 residues. V was clipped by 0 bases and J by 5 bases; unmatched bases: 4. CDR3 sequence (DNA): TGTGCCAGCAGCCAATCAGGCAGGGGGAACGAGCAGTACTTC. It encodes CASSQSGRGNEQYF.